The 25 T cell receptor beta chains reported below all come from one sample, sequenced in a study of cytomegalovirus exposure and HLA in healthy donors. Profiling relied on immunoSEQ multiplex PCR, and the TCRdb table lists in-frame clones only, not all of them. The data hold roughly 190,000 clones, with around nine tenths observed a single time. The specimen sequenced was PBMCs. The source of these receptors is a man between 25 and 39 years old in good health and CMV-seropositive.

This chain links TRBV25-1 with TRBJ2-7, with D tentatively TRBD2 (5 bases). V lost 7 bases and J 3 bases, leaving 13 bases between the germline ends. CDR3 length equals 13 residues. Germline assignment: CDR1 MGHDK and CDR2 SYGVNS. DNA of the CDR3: TGTGCCAGCACTCTAGCTGGAGTCTACGAGCAGTACTTC. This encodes CASTLAGVYEQYF.

The CDR3 DNA follows: TGTGCCAGCAGCTCGAGAAGCAGCGTAGAAAAACTGTTTTTT. It yields the protein CASSSRSSVEKLFF. V is TRBV11-3 and J is TRBJ1-4; D unclear. V lost 4 bases and J 8 bases, leaving 14 bases between the germline ends. CDR3 length: 14 residues. Looked up from germline, CDR1 is SGHNT and CDR2 is YENEEA.

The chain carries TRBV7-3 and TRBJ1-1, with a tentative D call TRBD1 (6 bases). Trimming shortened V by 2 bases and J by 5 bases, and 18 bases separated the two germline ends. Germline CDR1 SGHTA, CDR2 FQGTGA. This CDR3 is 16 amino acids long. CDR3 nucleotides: TGTGCCAGCAGCTTATCTACCGGGGCCCAGGGGACTGAAGCTTTCTTT. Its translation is CASSLSTGAQGTEAFF.

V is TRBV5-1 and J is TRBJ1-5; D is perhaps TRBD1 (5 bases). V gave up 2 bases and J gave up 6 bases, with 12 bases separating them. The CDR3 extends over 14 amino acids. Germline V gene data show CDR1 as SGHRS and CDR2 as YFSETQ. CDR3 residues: CASSFGGDGQPQHF. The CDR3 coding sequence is TGCGCCAGCAGCTTTGGGGGAGATGGTCAGCCCCAGCATTTT.

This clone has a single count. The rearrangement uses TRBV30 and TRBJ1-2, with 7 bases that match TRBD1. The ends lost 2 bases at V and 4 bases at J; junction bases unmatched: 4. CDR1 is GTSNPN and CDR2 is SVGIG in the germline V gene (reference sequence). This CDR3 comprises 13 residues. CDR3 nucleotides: TGTGCCTGGAGTCCGGACAGGCGCTATGGCTACACCTTC. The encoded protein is CAWSPDRRYGYTF.

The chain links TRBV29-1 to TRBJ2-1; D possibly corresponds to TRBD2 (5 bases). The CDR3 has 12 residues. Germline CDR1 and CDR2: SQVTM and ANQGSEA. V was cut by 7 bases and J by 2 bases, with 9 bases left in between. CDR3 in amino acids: CSADGAYNEQFF. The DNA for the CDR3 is TGCAGCGCGGACGGGGCCTACAATGAGCAGTTCTTC.

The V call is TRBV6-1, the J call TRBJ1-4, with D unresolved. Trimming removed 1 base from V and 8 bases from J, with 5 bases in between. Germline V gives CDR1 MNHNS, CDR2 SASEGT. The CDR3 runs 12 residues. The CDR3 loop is CASSEGWEKLFF. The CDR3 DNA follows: TGTGCCAGCAGTGAAGGATGGGAAAAACTGTTTTTT.

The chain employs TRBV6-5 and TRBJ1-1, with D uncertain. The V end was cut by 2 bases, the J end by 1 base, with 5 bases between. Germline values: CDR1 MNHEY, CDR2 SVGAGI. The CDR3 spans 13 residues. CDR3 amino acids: CASSYLANTEAFF. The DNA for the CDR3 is TGTGCCAGCAGTTACCTAGCGAACACTGAAGCTTTCTTT.

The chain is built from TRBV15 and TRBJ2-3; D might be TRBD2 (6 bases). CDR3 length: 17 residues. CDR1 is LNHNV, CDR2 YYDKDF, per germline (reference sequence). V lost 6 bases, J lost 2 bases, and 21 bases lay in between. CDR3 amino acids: CATRKERGTFTTDTQYF. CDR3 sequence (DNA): TGTGCCACCAGGAAGGAACGGGGGACCTTTACCACAGATACGCAGTATTTT.

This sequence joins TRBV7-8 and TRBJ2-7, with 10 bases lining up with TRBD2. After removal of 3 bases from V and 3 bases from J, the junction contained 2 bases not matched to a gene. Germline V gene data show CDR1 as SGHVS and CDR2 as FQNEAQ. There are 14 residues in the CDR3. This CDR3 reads CASSFSGGNYEQYF. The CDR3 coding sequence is TGTGCCAGCAGCTTTAGCGGGGGGAACTACGAGCAGTACTTC.

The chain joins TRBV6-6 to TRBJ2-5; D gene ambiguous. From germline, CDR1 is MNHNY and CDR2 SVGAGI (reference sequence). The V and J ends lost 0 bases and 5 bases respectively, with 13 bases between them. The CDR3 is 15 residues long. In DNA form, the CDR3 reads TGTGCCAGCAGTTACTCGACGCTAGTGGGGGAGACCCAGTACTTC. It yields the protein CASSYSTLVGETQYF.

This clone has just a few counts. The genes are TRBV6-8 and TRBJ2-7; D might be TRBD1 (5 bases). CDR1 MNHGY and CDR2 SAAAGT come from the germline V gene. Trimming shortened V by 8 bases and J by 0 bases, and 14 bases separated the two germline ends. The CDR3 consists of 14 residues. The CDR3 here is CASPMETASYEQYF. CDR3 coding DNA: TGTGCCAGCCCCATGGAGACAGCCTCCTACGAGCAGTACTTC.

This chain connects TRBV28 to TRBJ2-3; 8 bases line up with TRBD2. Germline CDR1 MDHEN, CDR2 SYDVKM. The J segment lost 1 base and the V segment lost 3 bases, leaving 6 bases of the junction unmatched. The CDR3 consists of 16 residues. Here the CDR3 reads CASSFHFSGGTDTQYF. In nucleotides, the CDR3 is TGTGCCAGCAGTTTCCACTTTAGCGGGGGCACAGATACGCAGTATTTT.

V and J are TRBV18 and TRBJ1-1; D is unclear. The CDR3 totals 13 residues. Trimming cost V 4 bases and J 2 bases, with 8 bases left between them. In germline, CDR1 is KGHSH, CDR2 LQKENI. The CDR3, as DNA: TGTGCCAGCTCACTAACAGCAAACACTGAAGCTTTCTTT. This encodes CASSLTANTEAFF.

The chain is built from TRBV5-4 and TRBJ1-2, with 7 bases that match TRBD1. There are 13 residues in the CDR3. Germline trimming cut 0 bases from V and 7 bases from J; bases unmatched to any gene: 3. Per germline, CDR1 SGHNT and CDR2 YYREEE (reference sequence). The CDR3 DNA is TGTGCCAGCAGCTTGGAGACAGGGCGTGGCTACACCTTC. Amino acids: CASSLETGRGYTF.

The CDR3 loop is CASSLGPLGTDTQYF. The DNA of the CDR3 is TGTGCCAGCAGCCTGGGGCCCCTAGGCACAGATACGCAGTATTTT. The V call is TRBV13, the J call TRBJ2-3; D perhaps matches TRBD1 (5 bases). V was shortened by 5 bases and J by 1 base, with 13 bases between the two germline ends. This CDR3 has 15 residues. Germline CDR1 reads PRHDT; CDR2 reads FYEKMQ (reference sequence).

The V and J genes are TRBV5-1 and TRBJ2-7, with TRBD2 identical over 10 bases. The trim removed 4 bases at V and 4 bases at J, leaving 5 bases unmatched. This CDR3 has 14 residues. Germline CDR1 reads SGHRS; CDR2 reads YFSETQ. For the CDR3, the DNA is TGCGCCAGCAGCCCTAGCGGGAGTGGTTACGAGCAGTACTTC. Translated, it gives CASSPSGSGYEQYF.

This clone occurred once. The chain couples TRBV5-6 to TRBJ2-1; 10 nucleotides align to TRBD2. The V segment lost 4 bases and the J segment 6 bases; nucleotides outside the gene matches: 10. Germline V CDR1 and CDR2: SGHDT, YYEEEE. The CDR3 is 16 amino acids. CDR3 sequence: CASSPSPSGSLNEQFF. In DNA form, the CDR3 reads TGTGCCAGCAGCCCCAGTCCTAGCGGGAGCCTCAATGAGCAGTTCTTC. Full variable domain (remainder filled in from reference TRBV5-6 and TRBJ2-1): DAGVTQSPTHLIKTRGQQVTLRCSPKSGHDTVSWYQQALGQGPQFIFQYYEEEERQRGNFPDRFSGHQFPNYSSELNVNALLLGDSALYLCASSPSPSGSLNEQFFGPGTRLTVL.

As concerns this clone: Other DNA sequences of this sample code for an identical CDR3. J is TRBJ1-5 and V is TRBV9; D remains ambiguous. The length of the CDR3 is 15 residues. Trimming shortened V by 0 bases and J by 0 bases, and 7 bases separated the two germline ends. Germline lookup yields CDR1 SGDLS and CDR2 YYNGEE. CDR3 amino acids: CASSVGGNSNQPQHF. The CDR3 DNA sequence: TGTGCCAGCAGCGTAGGAGGGAATAGCAATCAGCCCCAGCATTTT. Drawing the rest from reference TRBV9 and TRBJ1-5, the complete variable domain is DSGVTQTPKHLITATGQRVTLRCSPRSGDLSVYWYQQSLDQGLQFLIQYYNGEERAKGNILERFSAQQFPDLHSELNLSSLELGDSALYFCASSVGGNSNQPQHFGDGTRLSIL.

The CDR3 here is CASSPMGGNQPQHF. The CDR3 coding sequence is TGTGCCAGCAGTCCGATGGGGGGAAATCAGCCCCAGCATTTT. The chain is built from TRBV2 and TRBJ1-5, with a weak D call TRBD1 (5 bases). CDR3 size: 14 residues. V lost 5 bases, J lost 4 bases, and 12 bases lay in between. Looked up from germline, CDR1 is SNHLY and CDR2 is FYNNEI. The full variable domain, its missing parts supplied by reference TRBV2 and TRBJ1-5, is EPEVTQTPSHQVTQMGQEVILRCVPISNHLYFYWYRQILGQKVEFLVSFYNNEISEKSEIFDDQFSVERPDGSNFTLKIRSTKLEDSAMYFCASSPMGGNQPQHFGDGTRLSIL.

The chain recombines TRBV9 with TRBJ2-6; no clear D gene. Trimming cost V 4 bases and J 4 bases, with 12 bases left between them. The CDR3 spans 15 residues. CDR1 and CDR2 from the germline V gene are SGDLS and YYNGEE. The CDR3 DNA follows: TGTGCCAGCAGCATCCAGCTCCTGGGGGCCAACGTCCTGACTTTC. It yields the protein CASSIQLLGANVLTF.

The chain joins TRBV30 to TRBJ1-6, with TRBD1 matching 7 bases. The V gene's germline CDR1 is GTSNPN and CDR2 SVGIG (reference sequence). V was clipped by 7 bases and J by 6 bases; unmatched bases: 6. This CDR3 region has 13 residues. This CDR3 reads CASGQAGNSPLHF. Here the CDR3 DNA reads TGTGCCTCCGGACAGGCGGGTAATTCACCCCTCCACTTT.

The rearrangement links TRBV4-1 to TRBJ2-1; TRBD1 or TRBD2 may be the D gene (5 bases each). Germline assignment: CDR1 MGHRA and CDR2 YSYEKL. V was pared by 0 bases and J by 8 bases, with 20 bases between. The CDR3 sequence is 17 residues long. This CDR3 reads CASSQEKDNRGADEQFF. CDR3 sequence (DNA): TGCGCCAGCAGCCAAGAAAAGGACAATCGAGGAGCGGATGAGCAGTTCTTC.

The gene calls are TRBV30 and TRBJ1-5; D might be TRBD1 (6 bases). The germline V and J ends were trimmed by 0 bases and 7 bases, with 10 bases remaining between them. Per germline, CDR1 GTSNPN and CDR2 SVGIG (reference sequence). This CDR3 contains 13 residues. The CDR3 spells CAWSVSQGQPQHF. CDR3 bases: TGTGCCTGGAGTGTAAGCCAGGGGCAGCCCCAGCATTTT.

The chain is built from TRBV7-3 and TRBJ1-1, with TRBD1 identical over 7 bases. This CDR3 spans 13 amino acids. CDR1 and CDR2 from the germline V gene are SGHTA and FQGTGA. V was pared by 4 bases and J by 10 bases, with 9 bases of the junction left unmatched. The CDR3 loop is CASSSSAGGRAFF. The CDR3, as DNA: TGTGCCAGCAGCTCTTCTGCAGGGGGTAGAGCTTTCTTT.